This entry lists 18 T cell receptor beta chains sequenced from one sample in a study of HIV-infected children after antiretroviral therapy interruption. RNA-based 3' RACE libraries used unique molecular identifiers. Each CDR3 protein gets one entry after TCRdb re-called the 3' RACE reads with MiXCR. The table records around 47,000 distinct CDR3 sequences, roughly 4.5% of them present only once. Treatment indicated: PENTA 11 planned treatment interruption arm or continuous ART arm. The sequencing here drew on CD45RA+ CD4+ T cells from PBMCs, pooled from several time points, taken from a donor given antiretroviral therapy, either interrupted or continuous. Subset indicated: naive CD4+ CD45RA+ CD45RO- T cells. The receptors were gathered from a pool of human donors with HIV.

This clonotype was found many times. The gene calls are TRBV6-1 and TRBJ1-2; D ambiguous. This CDR3 contains 12 residues. V lost 10 bases and J lost 0, with 9 bases in between. Germline CDR1 reads MNHNS; CDR2 reads SASEGT. CDR3 protein: CATGRSNYGYTF. DNA for the CDR3: TGTGCCACCGGACGGTCTAACTATGGCTACACCTTC.

This clonotype was seen repeatedly, ten times or more. The chain combines TRBV7-3 with TRBJ2-7, with D maybe TRBD1 (6 bases). Germline V lookup: CDR1 SGHTA, CDR2 FQGTGA. This CDR3 is built from 16 residues. V was cut by 5 bases and J by 0 bases, with 17 bases left in between. CDR3 sequence reads: CASSLFQTGSSYEQYF. The CDR3 nucleotides are TGTGCCAGCAGCCTATTCCAGACAGGAAGCTCCTACGAGCAGTACTTC.

This clonotype was recorded many times. This sequence joins TRBV20-1 and TRBJ1-6; possible D gene TRBD1, 5 bases. In germline, CDR1 is DFQATT, CDR2 SNEGSKA (reference sequence). The CDR3 sequence is 16 residues long. V was shortened by 0 bases and J by 9 bases, with 18 bases between the two germline ends. This chain's CDR3 is CSARDYKLGTASPLHF. CDR3 DNA sequence: TGCAGTGCTAGAGATTATAAGTTAGGGACGGCTTCACCCCTCCACTTT.

This clonotype was seen at least ten times. The chain recombines TRBV12-3 or TRBV12-4 with TRBJ1-3; 7 bases are a match to TRBD1. V lost 6 bases to trimming and J lost 1 base; unmatched junction nucleotides: 9. The CDR3 totals 16 residues. CDR3 protein: CASRPRDSHSGNTIYF. CDR3 in DNA: TGTGCCAGCAGACCCCGGGACAGTCATTCTGGAAACACCATATATTTT.

The rearrangement uses TRBV24-1 and TRBJ1-1; weak D call: TRBD1 (6 bases). Deletions cut 8 bases from V and 3 bases from J, with 15 bases between. From germline, CDR1 is KGHDR and CDR2 SFDVKD. CDR3 length equals 14 residues. For the CDR3, the DNA is TGTGCCACCACGGAAACAGGGCTCCACACTGAAGCTTTCTTT. Translation gives CATTETGLHTEAFF.

This clonotype was seen many times. This sequence joins TRBV20-1 and TRBJ1-4; D gene ambiguous. Trimming left V 3 bases short and J 1 base short, with 6 bases between. There are 13 residues in the CDR3. Germline V lookup: CDR1 DFQATT, CDR2 SNEGSKA (reference sequence). The DNA of the CDR3 is TGCAGTGCTAGGCGGAGAACTAATGAAAAACTGTTTTTT. Translation gives CSARRRTNEKLFF.

This clonotype was seen only a few times. The gene calls are TRBV15 and TRBJ1-6; D perhaps matches TRBD1 (5 bases). This CDR3 has 14 amino acids. Trimming stripped 3 bases from V and 10 bases from J, with 13 bases between. Germline V CDR1 and CDR2: LNHNV, YYDKDF (reference sequence). CDR3 residues: CATSRTVSPSPLHF. The CDR3 DNA is TGTGCCACCAGCAGGACAGTTTCTCCGTCACCCCTCCACTTT.

This clonotype was detected many times. The V gene is TRBV23-1, the J gene TRBJ2-7; D gene ambiguous. TRBV23-1 is an ORF for which the function is uncertain. CDR3 length: 14 residues. Deletions cut 7 bases from V and 3 bases from J, with 16 bases between. The CDR3 coding sequence is TGCGCCAGCACCGCTTCTAGACCTCTCTACGAGCAGTACTTC. Residues: CASTASRPLYEQYF.

This clonotype was counted between two and nine times. The J gene is TRBJ2-4, the V gene TRBV29-1, with 7 bases lining up with TRBD2. This CDR3 has 13 residues. CDR1 and CDR2 from the germline V gene are SQVTM and ANQGSEA. Trimming took 4 bases from V and 3 from J; bases not matched to a gene: 3. The chain's CDR3 is CSVGWGGKNIQYF. The CDR3 nucleotides read TGCAGCGTTGGCTGGGGGGGCAAAAACATTCAGTACTTC.

This clonotype was picked up many times. This chain links TRBV6-1 with TRBJ1-4, with no clear D. Germline V gene data show CDR1 as MNHNS and CDR2 as SASEGT. Trimming left V 4 bases short and J 7 bases short, with 16 bases between. The CDR3 has 15 amino acids. The CDR3 region has the DNA TGTGCCAGCAGTGGGTTTGCAGGAGATGGTGAAAAACTGTTTTTT. Its protein is CASSGFAGDGEKLFF.

This clonotype was seen ten or more times. The chain carries TRBV28 and TRBJ2-3; no firm D call. This CDR3 spans 13 amino acids. In germline, CDR1 is MDHEN, CDR2 SYDVKM. V was clipped by 4 bases and J by 3 bases, with 8 bases between them. CDR3: CASSSAWTDTQYF. Written as DNA, the CDR3 is TGTGCCAGCAGTTCCGCATGGACAGATACGCAGTATTTT.

This chain links TRBV28 with TRBJ2-2; D may be TRBD2 (5 bases). The CDR3 extends over 12 amino acids. V dropped 7 bases and J dropped 5 bases, with 8 bases sitting between them. The germline gives CDR1 MDHEN, CDR2 SYDVKM. The CDR3 bases are TGTGCCAGCACGGGGTGGACCGGGGAGCTGTTTTTT. It yields the protein CASTGWTGELFF.

In this sample, this clonotype turned up many times. The rearrangement uses TRBV28 and TRBJ1-5, with D unresolved. V lost 3 bases, J lost 6 bases, and 9 bases lay in between. The CDR3 has 13 residues. The germline V gene encodes CDR1 MDHEN and CDR2 SYDVKM. The CDR3 region has the DNA TGTGCCAGCAGTTTCTATCTCTCTCAGCCCCAGCATTTT. Protein sequence: CASSFYLSQPQHF.

This clonotype came up many times. This chain uses TRBV3-1 with TRBJ2-3, with D perhaps matching TRBD2 (6 bases). Germline CDR1 LGHDT, CDR2 YNNKEL (reference sequence). The CDR3 covers 15 residues. The V gene lost 3 bases and the J gene lost 0 bases, with 10 bases spanning the gap. CDR3 in amino acids: CASSHGTESTDTQYF. Written as DNA, the CDR3 is TGTGCCAGCAGCCATGGGACTGAGAGCACAGATACGCAGTATTTT.

This clonotype was observed many times. The chain recombines TRBV20-1 with TRBJ2-2; 8 bases map to TRBD2. Germline V gives CDR1 DFQATT, CDR2 SNEGSKA (reference sequence). J was trimmed by 9 bases and V by 3 bases; bases with no gene match: 6. The CDR3 length is 13 residues. The CDR3, as DNA: TGCAGTGCTAGCGGGGGACTAGGGCGGGAGCTGTTTTTT. It encodes CSASGGLGRELFF.

This clonotype was seen ten or more times. CDR3 loop: CSALESGNYNEQFF. CDR3 nucleotide sequence: TGCAGTGCCCTAGAGAGCGGGAACTACAATGAGCAGTTCTTC. This sequence joins TRBV20-1 and TRBJ2-1; 7 positions match TRBD2. The CDR3 extends over 14 amino acids. Germline V lookup: CDR1 DFQATT, CDR2 SNEGSKA (reference sequence). With 6 bases clipped from V and 3 bases from J, the junction kept 8 bases outside the gene matches.

This clonotype showed up many times. The chain uses TRBV12-3 or TRBV12-4 and TRBJ1-2; no clear D gene. This CDR3 is built from 13 residues. V lost 5 bases to trimming and J lost 5 bases, with 12 bases between them. CDR3 nucleotide sequence: TGTGCCAGCAGTCCCAATCGCAGATATGGCTACACCTTC. Its translation is CASSPNRRYGYTF.

This clonotype was found many times. This rearrangement joins TRBV2 to TRBJ2-1, with TRBD2 as a possible D gene (5 bases). Germline CDR1 is SNHLY and CDR2 is FYNNEI. The V end lost 6 bases, the J end lost 6 bases, and 15 bases lay between the germline ends. This CDR3 region has 14 residues. CDR3 bases: TGTGCCAGCAGACCCGGACTTGCACTCAATGAGCAGTTCTTC. It translates to CASRPGLALNEQFF.